Presented here are 8 T cell receptor beta chains from one specimen sequenced in a study of blood T cells in healthy people across ages. Next came a second PCR, run for about 7 to 12 cycles, which used a sample-barcoded 5' primer along with a J-beta primer mix. From the 5' RACE reads, TCRdb called clonotypes with MiXCR, one entry per CDR3 protein. In the table there are approximately 800,000 distinct CDR3 sequences, approximately 65% of which are singletons. Sample: blood. Source of these receptors: a young man in good health.

The chain has TRBV7-2 and TRBJ2-1; 8 bases are shared with TRBD2. The CDR3 is 15 amino acids. Germline CDR1 SGHTA, CDR2 FQGNSA. V was clipped by 5 bases and J by 9 bases; unmatched bases: 12. CDR3 DNA sequence: TGTGCCAGCAGCCCTACGGGGGGGGGCCGCACTGAGCAGTTCTTC. Amino acids: CASSPTGGGRTEQFF. The whole variable domain, filled in from reference TRBV7-2 and TRBJ2-1, reads GAGVSQSPSNKVTEKGKDVELRCDPISGHTALYWYRQSLGQGLEFLIYFQGNSAPDKSGLPSDRFSAERTGGSVSTLTIQRTQQEDSAVYLCASSPTGGGRTEQFFGPGTRLTVL.

The rearrangement links TRBV29-1 to TRBJ2-7; TRBD1 or TRBD2 may be the D gene (5 bases each). The last part of the DNA fits TRBJ2-5 better; the J call may be wrong. This CDR3 comprises 14 residues. CDR1 is SQVTM and CDR2 is ANQGSEA in the germline V gene. The CDR3 coding sequence is TGCAGCACCCTCGGGGCAGCCGCCAGAGAGACCCAGTACTTC. It yields the protein CSTLGAAARETQYF.

This clonotype has more than one count but fewer than ten. The V gene is TRBV9, the J gene TRBJ2-3; 9 positions match TRBD2. V shed 0 bases and J 4 bases; nucleotides not matched to a gene: 3. CDR1 and CDR2 (germline): SGDLS, YYNGEE. The CDR3 sequence is 15 residues long. The CDR3 here is CASSVDSGGPDTQYF. For the CDR3, the DNA is TGTGCCAGCAGCGTAGATAGCGGGGGCCCAGATACGCAGTATTTT.

The chain uses TRBV9 and TRBJ2-1, with D unclear. This CDR3 has 15 amino acids. The germline V and J ends were trimmed by 2 bases and 8 bases, with 17 bases remaining between them. From germline, CDR1 is SGDLS and CDR2 YYNGEE. CDR3 region: CASSVYGSTRYEQFF. The CDR3 DNA reads TGTGCCAGCAGCGTCTACGGGTCCACCCGATATGAGCAGTTCTTC. Looking up the rest from reference TRBV9 and TRBJ2-1 gives the full variable domain: DSGVTQTPKHLITATGQRVTLRCSPRSGDLSVYWYQQSLDQGLQFLIQYYNGEERAKGNILERFSAQQFPDLHSELNLSSLELGDSALYFCASSVYGSTRYEQFFGPGTRLTVL.

The chain uses TRBV4-3 and TRBJ2-7, with D perhaps matching TRBD1 (6 bases). The V gene lost 1 base and the J gene lost 3 bases, with 13 bases spanning the gap. Looked up from germline, CDR1 is LGHNA and CDR2 is YSLEER. The CDR3 loop spans 15 amino acids. Written as DNA, the CDR3 is TGCGCCAGCAGCCAAGGGACAGATCTATTCTACGAGCAGTACTTC. As protein: CASSQGTDLFYEQYF.

This clonotype was seen only a few times. The CDR3 nucleotides are TGTGCCAGCAGTTTATCGTTGAGGACAAGAGGCTACACCTTC. It is translated as CASSLSLRTRGYTF. The V call is TRBV27, the J call TRBJ1-2; tentative D call: TRBD1 (5 bases). Germline lookup yields CDR1 MNHEY and CDR2 SMNVEV (reference sequence). This CDR3 region has 14 residues. V was cut by 0 bases and J by 8 bases, with 13 bases left in between.

This chain connects TRBV9 to TRBJ2-5; 9 bases fit TRBD1. The J call may be faulty, since TRBJ2-7 better matches the DNA end. Germline CDR1 SGDLS, CDR2 YYNGEE. The CDR3 spans 17 residues. CDR3 nucleotides: TGTGCCAGCAGCGACGGACAGGGGCCCGCTGAGCCTTACGAGCAGTACTTC. Residues: CASSDGQGPAEPYEQYF.

The CDR3 here is CASSDLIWDSPYNEQFF. CDR3 bases: TGTGCCAGCAGTGACCTAATATGGGACTCTCCTTACAATGAGCAGTTCTTC. This sequence joins TRBV6-4 and TRBJ2-1, with D possibly being TRBD2 (6 bases). The CDR3 spans 17 residues. CDR1 and CDR2 from the germline V gene are MRHNA and SNTAGT. The V and J ends lost 2 bases and 4 bases respectively, with 18 bases between them.